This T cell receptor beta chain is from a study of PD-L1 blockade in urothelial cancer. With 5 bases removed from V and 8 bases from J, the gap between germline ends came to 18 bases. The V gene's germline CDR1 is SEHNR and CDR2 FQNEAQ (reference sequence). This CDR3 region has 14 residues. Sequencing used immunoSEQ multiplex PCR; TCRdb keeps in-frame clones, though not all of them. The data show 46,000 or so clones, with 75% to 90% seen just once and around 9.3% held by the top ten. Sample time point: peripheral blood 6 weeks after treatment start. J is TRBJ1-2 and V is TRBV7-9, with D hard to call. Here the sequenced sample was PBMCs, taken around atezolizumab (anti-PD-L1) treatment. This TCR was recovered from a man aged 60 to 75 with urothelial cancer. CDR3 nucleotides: TGTGCCAGCAGCGGAAACTACGGGATTTTGGGCTACACCTTC. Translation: CASSGNYGILGYTF.